The T cell receptor (beta chain) described here comes from a study of blood T cell repertoires in COVID-19. Sequencing used immunoSEQ multiplex PCR; TCRdb keeps in-frame clones, though not all of them. The data contain 80,000 to 100,000 clones, 81% of them singletons. This clone was seen once. V lost 3 bases, J lost 2 bases, and 3 bases stayed unmatched. The CDR3 is 16 amino acids. Germline V gene sequence: CDR1 SGHRS, CDR2 YFSETQ. This chain joins TRBV5-1 and TRBJ2-2, with TRBD1 matching 11 bases. This sequence originates from a man in his sixties with acute or convalescent COVID-19. The sequenced material came from peripheral blood. This CDR3 is CASSSDRGLNTGELFF. The DNA of the CDR3 is TGCGCCAGCAGCTCGGACAGGGGGCTAAACACCGGGGAGCTGTTTTTT.